Below are 17 T cell receptor beta chains sequenced from a single sample in a study of cytomegalovirus exposure and HLA in healthy donors. The table came from immunoSEQ multiplex PCR; TCRdb's copy has only in-frame clones and leaves some out. The sample holds more than 200,000 clones, about 88% seen once. Material: PBMCs. The receptors here all came from a man younger than 30 in good health and CMV-seropositive.

V gene TRBV2 combines with J gene TRBJ2-3; 11 bases map to TRBD2. The CDR3 runs to 17 residues. Germline V gene data show CDR1 as SNHLY and CDR2 as FYNNEI. V dropped 6 bases and J dropped 2; count of bases not matched to a gene: 10. The CDR3 loop is CASRPGLADGNTDTQYF. The CDR3 DNA reads as TGTGCCAGCAGACCGGGACTAGCGGATGGAAACACAGATACGCAGTATTTT.

This chain uses TRBV9 with TRBJ2-1; D is possibly TRBD1 (6 bases). The CDR3 spans 16 residues. Trimming pared 1 base from V and 9 bases from J, leaving 20 bases between. Germline CDR1 and CDR2: SGDLS and YYNGEE. The CDR3 nucleotides read TGTGCCAGCAGCGTAAGCCAACAGGGTAGTGGGAGTGAGCAGTTCTTC. Translating gives CASSVSQQGSGSEQFF. Using reference TRBV9 and TRBJ2-1 for the parts outside the CDR3, the full variable domain is DSGVTQTPKHLITATGQRVTLRCSPRSGDLSVYWYQQSLDQGLQFLIQYYNGEERAKGNILERFSAQQFPDLHSELNLSSLELGDSALYFCASSVSQQGSGSEQFFGPGTRLTVL.

This sequence joins TRBV2 and TRBJ2-7, with TRBD2 identical over 7 bases. V shed 6 bases, J shed 0 bases, and the junction held 8 bases outside the gene matches. The germline gives CDR1 SNHLY, CDR2 FYNNEI. The CDR3 consists of 15 residues. CDR3 nucleotide sequence: TGTGCCAGCAGGTCCCAGCGGGGAAGCTCCTACGAGCAGTACTTC. This encodes CASRSQRGSSYEQYF.

This clone was picked up a small number of times. V is TRBV7-8 and J is TRBJ2-1, with 7 bases identical to TRBD2. In germline, CDR1 is SGHVS, CDR2 FQNEAQ. Unmatched junction bases numbered 4, after V lost 6 bases and J lost 8 bases. The CDR3 is made up of 12 amino acids. CDR3 nucleotide sequence: TGTGCCAGCAGTCAAGCGGGATATGAGCAGTTCTTC. Translation gives CASSQAGYEQFF.

V usage is TRBV7-8 and J usage is TRBJ2-1; TRBD2 matches at 9 bases. The CDR3 runs to 17 residues. From germline, CDR1 is SGHVS and CDR2 FQNEAQ. Trimming at V came to 5 bases and at J to 4 bases, leaving 12 bases not matched to a gene. The DNA of the CDR3 is TGTGCCAGCAGCCCGGGGGTGATAGCGGGAGTGTACAATGAGCAGTTCTTC. This translates into CASSPGVIAGVYNEQFF. The complete variable domain, with remaining parts taken from reference TRBV7-8 and TRBJ2-1, reads GAGVSQSPRYKVAKRGQDVALRCDPISGHVSLFWYQQALGQGPEFLTYFQNEAQLDKSGLPSDRFFAERPEGSVSTLKIQRTQQEDSAVYLCASSPGVIAGVYNEQFFGPGTRLTVL.

This clone was picked up a small number of times. The chain joins TRBV4-2 to TRBJ2-1, with 10 bases aligning to TRBD2. After removal of 0 bases from V and 2 bases from J, the junction contained 13 bases not matched to a gene. There are 20 residues in the CDR3. Germline V gene data show CDR1 as LGHNA and CDR2 as YNFKEQ. In nucleotides, the CDR3 is TGTGCCAGCAGCCAAGATAGTAGTCTAGCGGGAGTATCGGCCTACAATGAGCAGTTCTTC. Encoded protein: CASSQDSSLAGVSAYNEQFF.

A few counts support this clone. The chain recombines TRBV6-4 with TRBJ2-7; TRBD2 aligns across 11 bases. The CDR3 contains 17 residues. V lost 1 base and J lost 4; bases outside the gene matches: 9. Per the germline V gene, CDR1 is MRHNA and CDR2 is SNTAGT. CDR3 protein: CASSDFRLAGPDYEQYF. The CDR3 nucleotides are TGTGCCAGCAGTGACTTTAGACTAGCGGGACCGGATTACGAGCAGTACTTC.

The chain uses TRBV28 and TRBJ2-7, with TRBD2 matching 10 bases. The CDR3 consists of 14 residues. V lost 9 bases, J lost 2 bases, and 7 bases stayed unmatched. Germline V lookup: CDR1 MDHEN, CDR2 SYDVKM. The CDR3 DNA is TGTGCCAGTACCTCGCTAGCGGGGGCCTACGAGCAGTACTTC. Its protein is CASTSLAGAYEQYF.

This chain uses TRBV6-5 with TRBJ1-5; D perhaps matches TRBD1 (6 bases). Germline loops: CDR1 MNHEY, CDR2 SVGAGI. This CDR3 comprises 14 residues. V was shortened by 2 bases and J by 3 bases, with 8 bases between the two germline ends. CDR3 protein: CASSYTGFNQPQHF. CDR3 nucleotides: TGTGCCAGCAGTTACACAGGGTTCAATCAGCCCCAGCATTTT.

This clone was detected a few times. This sequence joins TRBV5-5 and TRBJ1-1; D call uncertain. Per the germline V gene, CDR1 is SGHKS and CDR2 is YYEKEE (reference sequence). V was trimmed by 2 bases and J by 0 bases, leaving 5 bases between them. This CDR3 has 13 amino acids. CDR3 DNA sequence: TGTGCCAGCAGCTTCGGGATGAACACTGAAGCTTTCTTT. Translating it yields CASSFGMNTEAFF.

This clone was detected a few times. The chain is built from TRBV19 and TRBJ2-2; D possibly corresponds to TRBD2 (8 bases). Germline V lookup: CDR1 LNHDA, CDR2 SQIVND (reference sequence). This CDR3 is built from 16 residues. Trimming left V 9 bases short and J 5 bases short, with 22 bases between. The chain's CDR3 is CASDLGRGPWTGELFF. CDR3 sequence (DNA): TGTGCCAGCGACCTCGGGAGGGGGCCTTGGACCGGGGAGCTGTTTTTT. Full variable domain (outside the CDR3, taken from reference TRBV19 and TRBJ2-2): DGGITQSPKYLFRKEGQNVTLSCEQNLNHDAMYWYRQDPGQGLRLIYYSQIVNDFQKGDIAEGYSVSREKKESFPLTVTSAQKNPTAFYLCASDLGRGPWTGELFFGEGSRLTVL.

The CDR3 coding sequence is TGTGCCAGCAGTTACACAAAGCGGGAGTACCAAGAGACCCAGTACTTC. Protein: CASSYTKREYQETQYF. The rearrangement links TRBV6-5 to TRBJ2-5; 8 bases fit TRBD2. Unmatched junction bases numbered 5, after V lost 2 bases and J lost 0 bases. Germline V lookup: CDR1 MNHEY, CDR2 SVGAGI. The CDR3 consists of 16 residues.

The chain uses TRBV5-1 and TRBJ1-4; perhaps TRBD1 as D (5 bases). The V and J ends lost 0 bases and 7 bases respectively, with 16 bases between them. The length of the CDR3 is 16 residues. Germline-derived CDR1 and CDR2 are SGHRS and YFSETQ. The CDR3 DNA reads TGCGCCAGCAGCTTGGCCCTCAGGGAAAGGGGTGAAAAACTGTTTTTT. Its translation is CASSLALRERGEKLFF.

The chain carries TRBV5-6 and TRBJ1-2; TRBD1 matches 9 bases. Germline CDR1 reads SGHDT; CDR2 reads YYEEEE. The CDR3 totals 15 residues. V trimming: 2 bases; J trimming: 6 bases; junction bases outside the gene matches: 8. The CDR3 DNA sequence: TGTGCCAGCAGCTTCCTCCCGGGACAGGGTCATGGCTACACCTTC. Translating it yields CASSFLPGQGHGYTF.

The CDR3 reads CASSLARAGNDGYTF. Written as DNA, the CDR3 is TGCGCCAGCAGCTTGGCCCGGGCCGGGAATGATGGCTACACCTTC. The genes are TRBV5-1 and TRBJ1-2; D gene unclear. The CDR3 has 15 residues. V dropped 0 bases and J dropped 6 bases, with 15 bases sitting between them. Looked up from germline, CDR1 is SGHRS and CDR2 is YFSETQ.

This clone was recorded only once. The V call is TRBV19, the J call TRBJ2-1; D gene ambiguous. Germline V lookup: CDR1 LNHDA, CDR2 SQIVND (reference sequence). V shed 5 bases and J shed 7 bases, with 15 bases lying between them. This CDR3 spans 14 amino acids. The CDR3: CASSPPWGVNEQFF. CDR3 coding DNA: TGTGCCAGTAGTCCGCCCTGGGGTGTAAATGAGCAGTTCTTC.

The chain combines TRBV6-5 with TRBJ2-7, with 8 bases aligning to TRBD2. The trim removed 7 bases at V and 0 bases at J, leaving 5 bases unmatched. The CDR3 consists of 14 residues. Germline V gene data show CDR1 as MNHEY and CDR2 as SVGAGI. The CDR3 coding sequence is TGTGCCAGCACCCCGGGAGGGAGCTCCTACGAGCAGTACTTC. Translated, it gives CASTPGGSSYEQYF.